This T cell receptor beta chain was captured in a study of vaccination and CD4 T cells after COVID-19. Study information: Each individual in the study obtained two doses of BNT162b2 or mRNA-1273 vaccine.

An Oncomine TCR Beta short-read assay was used to sequence the DNA from cultured CD4+ T cells. Using its own MiXCR run on the PCR reads, TCRdb lists one record per CDR3 protein. The table includes about 18,000 distinct CDR3 sequences, about 56% detected once. The germline gives CDR1 MRHNA, CDR2 SNTAGT. This CDR3 has 16 residues. Trimming at V came to 5 bases and at J to 4 bases, leaving 12 bases not matched to a gene. On this clonotype itself: Its antigen is currently unknown.

Indicated treatment: roughly 11-day PBMC culture with coronavirus spike peptide pools or control peptides (ViraFEST assay). Investigators isolated CD4+ T cells by negative selection after less than twelve days of culture. This sample comprised CD4+ T cells from blood, cultured in vitro, obtained before SARS-CoV-2 vaccination. This chain joins TRBV6-4 and TRBJ2-7, with TRBD1 matching over 9 bases. The TCR originated in a human donor who had recovered from COVID-19. The CDR3 loop is CASSRRQGGKVYEQYF. CDR3 DNA sequence: TGTGCCAGCAGTCGACGACAGGGGGGAAAAGTTTACGAGCAGTACTTC.